Listed below are T cell receptor beta chains from one sample, sequenced in a study of blood T cell repertoires in COVID-19. Sequencing used immunoSEQ multiplex PCR; TCRdb keeps in-frame clones, though not all of them. The data contain about 57,000 clones, around 90% of them singletons. Sequenced: peripheral blood. Receptors originate from a human donor in a cohort sampled during active COVID-19. Both conserved end residues are part of each CDR3. The D gene is left open where the match is weak. Not all rows give a size; the values are once, few, many and, for expanded clones, a class.

J gene: TRBJ2-5; D gene: TRBD1; clone size: once; V gene: TRBV18; CDR3 DNA: TGTGCCAGCTCACCGTCACAGGGGGCGGGAGAGACCCAGTACTTC; CDR3 protein: CASSPSQGAGETQYF
J gene: TRBJ2-7; D gene: TRBD2; clone size: .; V gene: TRBV4-1; CDR3 DNA: TGCGCCAGCAGCCTACTCCCTAGCGGGGGGGCCTTGCAGTACTTC; CDR3 protein: CASSLLPSGGALQYF
J gene: TRBJ2-7; D gene: .; clone size: .; V gene: TRBV4-1; CDR3 DNA: TGCGCCAGCAGCCAAGCCCCGGACTTCTCCTACGAGCAGTACTTC; CDR3 protein: CASSQAPDFSYEQYF
J gene: TRBJ2-7; D gene: TRBD2; clone size: .; V gene: TRBV6-1; CDR3 DNA: TGTGCCAGCAGTGACCCACCTAGCGGATCCTACGAGCAGTACTTC; CDR3 protein: CASSDPPSGSYEQYF
J gene: TRBJ2-5; D gene: .; clone size: .; V gene: TRBV10-2; CDR3 DNA: TGCGCCAGCAGTGATGTTGGTGGAGGAGAGACCCAGTACTTC; CDR3 protein: CASSDVGGGETQYF
J gene: TRBJ1-5; D gene: .; clone size: .; V gene: TRBV7-2; CDR3 DNA: TGTGCCAGCAGCCACGACAGTAGCAATCAGCCCCAGCATTTT; CDR3 protein: CASSHDSSNQPQHF
J gene: TRBJ2-5; D gene: .; clone size: .; V gene: TRBV19; CDR3 DNA: TGTGCCAGTACCCCCGGGACAACGAAAGAGACCCAGTACTTC; CDR3 protein: CASTPGTTKETQYF
J gene: TRBJ2-3; D gene: TRBD1; clone size: .; V gene: TRBV5-1; CDR3 DNA: TGCGCCAGCAGCAGAACAGGGGGCGTCACAGATACGCAGTATTTT; CDR3 protein: CASSRTGGVTDTQYF
J gene: TRBJ1-6; D gene: .; clone size: .; V gene: TRBV9; CDR3 DNA: TGTGCCAGCAGCGTAGCCAGGGCTAATTCACCCCTCCACTTT; CDR3 protein: CASSVARANSPLHF
J gene: TRBJ1-4; D gene: .; clone size: .; V gene: TRBV7-9; CDR3 DNA: TGTGCCAGCAGCTTAGCCGAGGCGTTGGCAACTAATGAAAAACTGTTTTTT; CDR3 protein: CASSLAEALATNEKLFF
J gene: TRBJ2-2; D gene: TRBD1; clone size: .; V gene: TRBV2; CDR3 DNA: TGTGCCAGCAGAGCCAACAGGGGGAGTAGCACCGGGGAGCTGTTTTTT; CDR3 protein: CASRANRGSSTGELFF
J gene: TRBJ1-5; D gene: TRBD1; clone size: .; V gene: TRBV5-5; CDR3 DNA: TGTGCCAGCGCCCCCTGGGGGCAGACAGGGGGCCAACAGCCCCAGCATTTT; CDR3 protein: CASAPWGQTGGQQPQHF
J gene: TRBJ1-2; D gene: TRBD1; clone size: .; V gene: TRBV27; CDR3 DNA: TGTGCCAGCGGAAGACAGGGCTATGGCTACACCTTC; CDR3 protein: CASGRQGYGYTF
J gene: TRBJ2-1; D gene: TRBD1; clone size: once; V gene: TRBV15; CDR3 DNA: TGTGCCACCACCAGGGACAGGGAGCATGAGCAGTTCTTC; CDR3 protein: CATTRDREHEQFF
J gene: TRBJ2-7; D gene: TRBD2; clone size: .; V gene: TRBV2; CDR3 DNA: TGTGCCAGCTTTTGGGGGGGTCTCACCTACGAGCAGTACTTC; CDR3 protein: CASFWGGLTYEQYF
J gene: TRBJ1-6; D gene: TRBD1; clone size: few; V gene: TRBV6-5; CDR3 DNA: TGTGCCAGCAGTTACCAGGGACAGGTCAATTCACCCCTCCACTTT; CDR3 protein: CASSYQGQVNSPLHF
J gene: TRBJ1-1; D gene: .; clone size: .; V gene: TRBV27; CDR3 DNA: TGTGCCAGCAGTTTAACCTCAGTAGCGAACACTGAAGCTTTCTTT; CDR3 protein: CASSLTSVANTEAFF
J gene: TRBJ2-1; D gene: TRBD2; clone size: .; V gene: TRBV5-4; CDR3 DNA: TGTGCCAGCAGCGAGGGGACTAGCGGGACCTACAATGAGCAGTTCTTC; CDR3 protein: CASSEGTSGTYNEQFF
J gene: TRBJ2-1; D gene: .; clone size: .; V gene: TRBV19; CDR3 DNA: TGTGCCAGTCAGGTGTACAATGAGCAGTTCTTC; CDR3 protein: CASQVYNEQFF
J gene: TRBJ2-2; D gene: .; clone size: .; V gene: TRBV11-2; CDR3 DNA: TGTGCCAGCAGCTTAGCGCTCGTAGTGGGGGAGCTGTTTTTT; CDR3 protein: CASSLALVVGELFF
J gene: TRBJ2-1; D gene: TRBD1; clone size: .; V gene: TRBV7-9; CDR3 DNA: TGTGCCAGTAGCCCCCGGCAAGGGGGCGATGAGCAGTTCTTC; CDR3 protein: CASSPRQGGDEQFF
J gene: TRBJ2-7; D gene: .; clone size: .; V gene: TRBV11-3; CDR3 DNA: TGTGCCAGCAGCTTATCCGCTAGTTCGGCGCGCGAGCAGTACTTC; CDR3 protein: CASSLSASSAREQYF
J gene: TRBJ2-2; D gene: .; clone size: many; V gene: TRBV6-2/TRBV6-3; CDR3 DNA: TGTGCCAGCAGCGACAGGAACACCGGGGAGCTGTTTTTT; CDR3 protein: CASSDRNTGELFF
J gene: TRBJ2-3; D gene: .; clone size: .; V gene: TRBV7-2; CDR3 DNA: TGTGCCAGCAGTACAGGCCATAGCACAGATACGCAGTATTTT; CDR3 protein: CASSTGHSTDTQYF
J gene: TRBJ2-5; D gene: .; clone size: .; V gene: TRBV5-1; CDR3 DNA: TGCGCCAGCAGCTTCCCGGGGGAGACCCAGTACTTC; CDR3 protein: CASSFPGETQYF
J gene: TRBJ2-2; D gene: TRBD1; clone size: .; V gene: TRBV30; CDR3 DNA: TGTGCCTGGAACACAGGGGGCCCCACCGGGGAGCTGTTTTTT; CDR3 protein: CAWNTGGPTGELFF
J gene: TRBJ2-5; D gene: .; clone size: .; V gene: TRBV18; CDR3 DNA: TGTGCCAGCTCACCACGACAGCAAGAGACCCAGTACTTC; CDR3 protein: CASSPRQQETQYF
J gene: TRBJ1-5; D gene: TRBD1; clone size: .; V gene: TRBV27; CDR3 DNA: TGTGCCAGCAGTTTATCGCAGGGGGCGAGGCAGCCCCAGCATTTT; CDR3 protein: CASSLSQGARQPQHF
J gene: TRBJ1-5; D gene: TRBD1; clone size: many; V gene: TRBV23-1; CDR3 DNA: TGCGCCAGCAGTGACAGGGGTAGCAATCAGCCCCAGCATTTT; CDR3 protein: CASSDRGSNQPQHF
J gene: TRBJ2-1; D gene: .; clone size: .; V gene: TRBV7-2; CDR3 DNA: TGTGCCAGCAGCTTAGGGACTGGCTACAATGAGCAGTTCTTC; CDR3 protein: CASSLGTGYNEQFF
J gene: TRBJ2-5; D gene: .; clone size: .; V gene: TRBV18; CDR3 DNA: TGTGCCAGCTCACCACTAGCGACTCTAGAGACCCAGTACTTC; CDR3 protein: CASSPLATLETQYF
J gene: TRBJ1-4; D gene: TRBD1; clone size: .; V gene: TRBV7-2; CDR3 DNA: TGTGCCAGCAGCCGGACAGGGGGCGCAACTAATGAAAAACTGTTTTTT; CDR3 protein: CASSRTGGATNEKLFF
J gene: TRBJ2-1; D gene: TRBD2; clone size: few; V gene: TRBV19; CDR3 DNA: TGTGCCAGTGTCGGGACTAGCAATGAGCAGTTCTTC; CDR3 protein: CASVGTSNEQFF
J gene: TRBJ1-2; D gene: TRBD1; clone size: .; V gene: TRBV9; CDR3 DNA: TGTGCCAGCAGCGTACTCCGTGATGACAGGGGGGCCTTGTATGGCTACACCTTC; CDR3 protein: CASSVLRDDRGALYGYTF
J gene: TRBJ1-6; D gene: .; clone size: .; V gene: TRBV6-2/TRBV6-3; CDR3 DNA: TGTGCCAGCAGTTACTCGATCGGACAGAATAATTCACCCCTCCACTTT; CDR3 protein: CASSYSIGQNNSPLHF
J gene: TRBJ2-3; D gene: TRBD1; clone size: .; V gene: TRBV18; CDR3 DNA: TGTGCCAGCTCAGCCTCCGGGACAGGGTGGGAAGGTACGCAGTATTTT; CDR3 protein: CASSASGTGWEGTQYF
J gene: TRBJ1-2; D gene: .; clone size: .; V gene: TRBV7-2; CDR3 DNA: TGTGCCAGCAGCTTAGCCAGGGTTGATGGCTACACCTTC; CDR3 protein: CASSLARVDGYTF
J gene: TRBJ1-1; D gene: TRBD1; clone size: few; V gene: TRBV11-2; CDR3 DNA: TGTGCCAGCAGCTTAGTTCTGGGCAGGGGGCGCCTCACTGAAGCTTTCTTT; CDR3 protein: CASSLVLGRGRLTEAFF
J gene: TRBJ2-7; D gene: TRBD2; clone size: .; V gene: TRBV7-2; CDR3 DNA: TGTGCCAGCAGCTTAGTTACCGGACTAGCGGGAGGTCAGGGTCAGCAGTACTTC; CDR3 protein: CASSLVTGLAGGQGQQYF
J gene: TRBJ1-1; D gene: .; clone size: .; V gene: TRBV15; CDR3 DNA: TGTGCCACCAGCAGAGATTGGGTCGGGGGAACTGAAGCTTTCTTT; CDR3 protein: CATSRDWVGGTEAFF